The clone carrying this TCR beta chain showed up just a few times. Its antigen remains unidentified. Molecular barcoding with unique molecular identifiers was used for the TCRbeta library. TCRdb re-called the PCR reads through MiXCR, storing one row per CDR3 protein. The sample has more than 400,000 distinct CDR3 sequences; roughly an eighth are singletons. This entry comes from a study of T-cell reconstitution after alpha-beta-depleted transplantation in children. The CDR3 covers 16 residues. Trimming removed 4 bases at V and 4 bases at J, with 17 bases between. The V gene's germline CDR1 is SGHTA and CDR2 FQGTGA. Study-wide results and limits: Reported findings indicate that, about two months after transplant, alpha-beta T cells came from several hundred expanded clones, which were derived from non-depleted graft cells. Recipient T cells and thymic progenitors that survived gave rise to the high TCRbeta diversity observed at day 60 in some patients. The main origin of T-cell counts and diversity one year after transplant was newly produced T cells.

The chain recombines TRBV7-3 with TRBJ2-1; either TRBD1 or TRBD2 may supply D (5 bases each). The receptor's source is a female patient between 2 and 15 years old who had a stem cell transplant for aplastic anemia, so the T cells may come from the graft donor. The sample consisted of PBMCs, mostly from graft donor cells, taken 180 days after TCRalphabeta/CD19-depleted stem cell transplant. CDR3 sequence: CASSSRTLGEYNEQFF. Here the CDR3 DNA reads TGTGCCAGCAGCTCCCGAACCTTGGGGGAGTACAATGAGCAGTTCTTC. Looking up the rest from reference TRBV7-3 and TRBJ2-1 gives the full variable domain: GAGVSQTPSNKVTEKGKYVELRCDPISGHTALYWYRQSLGQGPEFLIYFQGTGAADDSGLPNDRFFAVRPEGSVSTLKIQRTERGDSAVYLCASSSRTLGEYNEQFFGPGTRLTVL.